This TCR beta chain originates from a study of OX40 agonist ivuxolimab in advanced cancers. Using immunoSEQ multiplex PCR, the repertoire was profiled, and TCRdb retains in-frame clones only, with some absent. The top ten hold around 4.9% of the sample, which has about 80,000 clones, more than 90% seen once. The CDR3 is made up of 15 amino acids. The V end was cut by 0 bases, the J end by 3 bases, with 11 bases between. The germline V gene has CDR1 LGHNA and CDR2 YNFKEQ. The material sequenced was CD4+ or CD8+ T cells sorted from blood, taken in a trial of the OX40 agonist ivuxolimab. This TCR was sampled from an adult with an advanced solid tumor such as melanoma, head and neck, liver or kidney cancer. The rearrangement uses TRBV4-2 and TRBJ1-2; no firm D call. The CDR3 loop reads CASSQDRPDYYGYTF. The CDR3 nucleotides are TGTGCCAGCAGCCAAGACAGACCGGACTACTATGGCTACACCTTC.